These 26 T cell receptor beta chains were sequenced from one sample in a study of OX40 agonist ivuxolimab in advanced cancers. Sequenced by immunoSEQ multiplex PCR; TCRdb stores in-frame clones only, minus some. Among fewer than 35,000 clones listed, 80% to 90% were seen once. The starting material was CD4+ or CD8+ T cells sorted from blood, obtained in a trial of the OX40 agonist ivuxolimab. The receptors were sampled from an adult with an advanced solid tumor such as melanoma, head and neck, liver or kidney cancer.

The chain uses TRBV6-4 and TRBJ2-3, with D perhaps assigned TRBD1 or TRBD2 (7 bases each). From germline, CDR1 is MRHNA and CDR2 SNTAGT. The germline V and J ends were trimmed by 4 bases and 4 bases, with 15 bases remaining between them. CDR3 length: 15 residues. This chain's CDR3 is CASSAAGGVPDTQYF. CDR3 nucleotides: TGTGCCAGCAGTGCCGCAGGGGGGGTCCCAGATACGCAGTATTTT.

The table lists this clone with a few counts. The chain links TRBV6-5 to TRBJ2-6, with D possibly being TRBD2 (6 bases). The length of the CDR3 is 16 residues. Between the trimmed V and J ends, which lost 4 bases and 2 bases, there was a span of 12 bases. Germline assignment: CDR1 MNHEY and CDR2 SVGAGI. The CDR3 DNA reads as TGTGCCAGCAGTTTCGATTCGGGAGCTGGGGCCAACGTCCTGACTTTC. Amino acids: CASSFDSGAGANVLTF.

The V and J genes are TRBV30 and TRBJ1-3, with D tentatively TRBD1 (6 bases). V lost 3 bases and J 4 bases, leaving 13 bases between the germline ends. CDR1 is GTSNPN, CDR2 SVGIG, per germline (reference sequence). The CDR3 loop spans 14 amino acids. The CDR3 DNA follows: TGTGCCTGGAGCGACGGGACATCAGGAAACACCATATATTTT. Protein: CAWSDGTSGNTIYF.

CDR3 bases: TGTGCCAGCTCACTAGGAGGGGGGGGGTCCTACAATGAGCAGTTCTTC. It encodes CASSLGGGGSYNEQFF. The J gene is TRBJ2-1, the V gene TRBV18; D possibly corresponds to TRBD2 (7 bases). This CDR3 has 16 amino acids. V was trimmed by 4 bases and J by 1 base, leaving 14 bases between them. Germline loops: CDR1 KGHSH, CDR2 LQKENI.

The chain employs TRBV7-8 and TRBJ2-1; D is ambiguous. CDR3 length: 12 amino acids. Germline values: CDR1 SGHVS, CDR2 FQNEAQ. V lost 1 base to trimming and J lost 8 bases, with 6 bases between them. CDR3 protein: CASSLGTDEQFF. CDR3 coding DNA: TGTGCCAGCAGCTTAGGTACGGATGAGCAGTTCTTC.

The genes are TRBV11-2 and TRBJ2-7; the D gene is possibly TRBD1 (5 bases). The germline V and J ends were trimmed by 1 base and 4 bases, with 14 bases remaining between them. Germline CDR1 reads SGHAT; CDR2 reads FQNNGV. This CDR3 is 15 amino acids long. The CDR3 DNA reads as TGTGCCAGCAGCTTAGCTCCAGGGTTACGGTACGAGCAGTACTTC. Protein: CASSLAPGLRYEQYF.

The V call is TRBV7-9, the J call TRBJ1-2; D might be TRBD1 (5 bases). Germline lookup yields CDR1 SEHNR and CDR2 FQNEAQ (reference sequence). The CDR3 covers 14 residues. V was cut by 1 base and J by 4 bases, with 10 bases left in between. DNA of the CDR3: TGTGCCAGCAGCTTAGGAGTAGGGGCCTATGGCTACACCTTC. Its protein product is CASSLGVGAYGYTF. Supplemented by reference TRBV7-9 and TRBJ1-2, the full variable domain reads DTGVSQNPRHKITKRGQNVTFRCDPISEHNRLYWYRQTLGQGPEFLTYFQNEAQLEKSRLLSDRFSAERPKGSFSTLEIQRTEQGDSAMYLCASSLGVGAYGYTFGSGTRLTVV.

V gene TRBV6-4 combines with J gene TRBJ2-5; D is perhaps TRBD1 (7 bases). CDR3 length equals 16 residues. The germline V gene encodes CDR1 MRHNA and CDR2 SNTAGT. V lost 7 bases and J lost 2, with 20 bases in between. As DNA, the CDR3 is TGTGCCAGCATCCAATACGGGGGACAGAAGCAAGAGACCCAGTACTTC. Its translation is CASIQYGGQKQETQYF.

The chain combines TRBV7-3 with TRBJ1-4; D not resolved. This CDR3 spans 13 amino acids. V lost 8 bases and J lost 15, with 22 bases in between. Germline CDR1 and CDR2: SGHTA and FQGTGA. The CDR3 reads CASLLNALTIVFF. For the CDR3, the DNA is TGTGCCAGCCTCTTAAACGCCCTAACGATAGTGTTTTTT. Using reference TRBV7-3 and TRBJ1-4 for the parts outside the CDR3, the full variable domain is GAGVSQTPSNKVTEKGKYVELRCDPISGHTALYWYRQSLGQGPEFLIYFQGTGAADDSGLPNDRFFAVRPEGSVSTLKIQRTERGDSAVYLCASLLNALTIVFFGSGTQLSVL.

CDR3 in DNA: TGTGCCAGCAGCGCTTACTACGAGCAGTACTTC. Translation gives CASSAYYEQYF. The chain links TRBV9 to TRBJ2-5, with D uncertain. Matching the DNA end better, TRBJ2-7 makes the J call doubtful. The CDR3 runs to 11 residues. Germline V gene data show CDR1 as SGDLS and CDR2 as YYNGEE.

The gene calls are TRBV29-1 and TRBJ2-2, with D possibly TRBD2 on 6 matching bases. The CDR3 is 12 residues long. Trimming took off 7 bases at V and 8 bases at J, with 14 bases between the two ends. Germline-derived CDR1 and CDR2 are SQVTM and ANQGSEA. CDR3 bases: TGCAGCGCCGAGGGACTCGTTGGGGAGCTGTTTTTT. Protein product: CSAEGLVGELFF.

This clone was detected once. The chain carries TRBV6-1 and TRBJ1-2, with 12 bases identical to TRBD1. This CDR3 comprises 15 residues. Germline assignment: CDR1 MNHNS and CDR2 SASEGT. V trimming: 6 bases; J trimming: 5 bases; junction bases outside the gene matches: 7. The CDR3 sequence: CASRAGTGGGYGYTF. CDR3 bases: TGTGCCAGCAGGGCCGGGACAGGGGGCGGGTATGGCTACACCTTC.

This clone occurred a few times. In nucleotides, the CDR3 is TGTGCCAGCAGCCAACTACACGGGGATACGCAGTATTTT. It codes for CASSQLHGDTQYF. The chain links TRBV14 to TRBJ2-3; D unclear. Trimming took 2 bases from V and 6 from J, leaving 9 bases between them. The CDR3 is 13 amino acids. Germline loops: CDR1 SGHDN, CDR2 FVKESK. Combining the CDR3 with reference TRBV14 and TRBJ2-3 gives the whole variable domain EAGVTQFPSHSVIEKGQTVTLRCDPISGHDNLYWYRRVMGKEIKFLLHFVKESKQDESGMPNNRFLAERTGGTYSTLKVQPAELEDSGVYFCASSQLHGDTQYFGPGTRLTVL.

This sequence joins TRBV5-1 and TRBJ2-3; 8 bases are a match to TRBD1. The CDR3 runs to 14 residues. Per germline, CDR1 SGHRS and CDR2 YFSETQ. V was pared by 4 bases and J by 4 bases, with 5 bases of the junction left unmatched. CDR3 DNA sequence: TGCGCCAGCAGCAACGGACAGGGTCCAGATACGCAGTATTTT. This codes for CASSNGQGPDTQYF. Looking up the rest from reference TRBV5-1 and TRBJ2-3 gives the full variable domain: KAGVTQTPRYLIKTRGQQVTLSCSPISGHRSVSWYQQTPGQGLQFLFEYFSETQRNKGNFPGRFSGRQFSNSRSEMNVSTLELGDSALYLCASSNGQGPDTQYFGPGTRLTVL.

The chain recombines TRBV7-9 with TRBJ1-2; D gene uncertain. Per the germline V gene, CDR1 is SEHNR and CDR2 is FQNEAQ (reference sequence). This CDR3 spans 15 amino acids. V was trimmed by 4 bases and J by 2 bases, leaving 14 bases between them. CDR3 in amino acids: CASSSKNTENYGYTF. The CDR3 DNA sequence: TGTGCCAGCAGCTCAAAGAACACGGAGAACTATGGCTACACCTTC. The whole variable domain, remainder taken from reference TRBV7-9 and TRBJ1-2, is DTGVSQNPRHKITKRGQNVTFRCDPISEHNRLYWYRQTLGQGPEFLTYFQNEAQLEKSRLLSDRFSAERPKGSFSTLEIQRTEQGDSAMYLCASSSKNTENYGYTFGSGTRLTVV.

As DNA, the CDR3 is TGTGCCAGTGGCCTCCTGGATAATGGCTACACCTTC. Its translation: CASGLLDNGYTF. This chain links TRBV7-8 with TRBJ1-2; no clear D gene. Trimming took off 9 bases at V and 6 bases at J, with 14 bases between the two ends. Germline CDR1 is SGHVS and CDR2 is FQNEAQ. The CDR3 is 12 amino acids.

The chain couples TRBV27 to TRBJ2-3, with D possibly matching TRBD1 (5 bases). V dropped 7 bases and J dropped 3 bases, with 14 bases sitting between them. Germline CDR1 reads MNHEY; CDR2 reads SMNVEV (reference sequence). This CDR3 comprises 14 residues. CDR3 sequence reads: CASTLDRGTDTQYF. The CDR3 DNA sequence: TGTGCCAGCACCTTAGATAGGGGAACAGATACGCAGTATTTT.

The rearrangement joins TRBV9 to TRBJ2-3, with 9 positions matching TRBD2. There are 16 residues in the CDR3. Germline-derived CDR1 and CDR2 are SGDLS and YYNGEE. With V trimmed by 3 bases and J by 2 bases, 7 bases remained unmatched. In DNA form, the CDR3 reads TGTGCCAGCAGCGCATCGAGCGGGGGGTCCACAGATACGCAGTATTTT. Translating it yields CASSASSGGSTDTQYF.

The chain links TRBV9 to TRBJ1-1, with D unresolved. The CDR3 contains 13 residues. Trimming removed 4 bases at V and 0 bases at J, with 7 bases between. Germline V gene sequence: CDR1 SGDLS, CDR2 YYNGEE. The DNA for the CDR3 is TGTGCCAGCAGCACACGAATGAACACTGAAGCTTTCTTT. It yields the protein CASSTRMNTEAFF.

The chain joins TRBV18 to TRBJ2-7; a possible D gene is TRBD1 (5 bases). V was cut by 6 bases and J by 4 bases, with 13 bases left in between. Germline CDR1 is KGHSH and CDR2 is LQKENI. The CDR3 contains 13 residues. CDR3 in DNA: TGTGCCAGCTCCCTTCTAGGGGAATACGAGCAGTACTTC. Its protein is CASSLLGEYEQYF.

The chain combines TRBV7-9 with TRBJ1-1, with 7 bases matching TRBD1. Germline V gene data show CDR1 as SEHNR and CDR2 as FQNEAQ (reference sequence). The V gene end was trimmed by 1 base and the J gene end by 10 bases; junction bases not matched to a gene: 9. CDR3 length equals 14 residues. CDR3 nucleotides: TGTGCCAGCAGCTTAGGCCGGACAGGCGGTGGAGCTTTCTTT. Residues: CASSLGRTGGGAFF.

This chain uses TRBV29-1 with TRBJ2-1; D remains ambiguous. CDR3 length: 15 amino acids. Germline values: CDR1 SQVTM, CDR2 ANQGSEA. With 1 base removed from V and 0 bases from J, the gap between germline ends came to 10 bases. CDR3 coding DNA: TGCAGCGTTGAAGGTGGCACCCTCTCCTACAATGAGCAGTTCTTC. Translation: CSVEGGTLSYNEQFF.

The V and J genes are TRBV6-4 and TRBJ1-5; possible D gene TRBD1, 5 bases. The CDR3 consists of 14 residues. CDR1 and CDR2 (germline): MRHNA, SNTAGT. Trimming shortened V by 5 bases and J by 2 bases, and 10 bases separated the two germline ends. The CDR3, as DNA: TGTGCCAGCAGTCCTGGGGGGGGCAATCAGCCCCAGCATTTT. Its protein product is CASSPGGGNQPQHF.

This clone showed up just once. The V and J genes are TRBV25-1 and TRBJ2-2; D remains ambiguous. V was clipped by 3 bases and J by 4 bases, with 15 bases between them. Germline-derived CDR1 and CDR2 are MGHDK and SYGVNS. The CDR3 has 16 amino acids. Here the CDR3 DNA reads TGTGCCAGCAGTGACCCCCTCTCGAGGAGCACCGGGGAGCTGTTTTTT. It is translated as CASSDPLSRSTGELFF.

The CDR3 protein is CASRAGAMEKLFF. The CDR3, as DNA: TGTGCCAGCAGAGCAGGGGCGATGGAAAAACTGTTTTTT. The chain joins TRBV6-6 to TRBJ1-4, with D maybe TRBD1 (6 bases). In germline, CDR1 is MNHNY, CDR2 SVGAGI (reference sequence). V lost 6 bases to trimming and J lost 8 bases, with 13 bases between them. The CDR3 loop spans 13 amino acids.

This clone was recorded only once. The chain carries TRBV5-6 and TRBJ2-2, with 8 bases aligning to TRBD1. V was clipped by 1 base and J by 1 base; unmatched bases: 6. Germline CDR1 is SGHDT and CDR2 is YYEEEE. This CDR3 contains 17 residues. The CDR3 spells CASSLPPGTGNTGELFF. The CDR3 DNA is TGTGCCAGCAGCTTGCCCCCCGGGACAGGGAACACCGGGGAGCTGTTTTTT.